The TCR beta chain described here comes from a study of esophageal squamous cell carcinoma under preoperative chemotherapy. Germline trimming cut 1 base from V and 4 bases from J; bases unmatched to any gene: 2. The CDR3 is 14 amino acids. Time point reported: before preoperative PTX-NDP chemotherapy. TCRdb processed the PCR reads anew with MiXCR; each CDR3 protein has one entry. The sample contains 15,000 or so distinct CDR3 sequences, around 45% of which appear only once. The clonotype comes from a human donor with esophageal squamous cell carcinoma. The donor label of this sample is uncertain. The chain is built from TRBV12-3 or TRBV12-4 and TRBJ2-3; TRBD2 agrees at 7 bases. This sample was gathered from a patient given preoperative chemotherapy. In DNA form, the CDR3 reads TGTGCCAGCAGTTTAGGCGGGAGCGCAGATACGCAGTATTTT. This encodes CASSLGGSADTQYF.